Listed here are 2 T cell receptor beta chains from one sample, sequenced in a study of T-cell memory formation after mild COVID-19. TCRdb ran MiXCR on the 5' RACE reads and lists one entry per CDR3 protein. The data hold some 330,000 distinct CDR3 sequences, with roughly 20% observed a single time. The sequenced material came from PBMCs or a T cell subset sorted from them (not recorded which). The receptors derive from an adult woman who had mild COVID-19 (a few samples of this study predate the infection). Cell type and time point are not known.

This clonotype was counted between two and nine times. The chain uses TRBV12-3 or TRBV12-4 and TRBJ2-6; the D gene could be TRBD1 or TRBD2 (5 bases each). The CDR3 spans 15 residues. Deletions cut 2 bases from V and 2 bases from J, with 7 bases between. CDR3 protein: CASSLMGAGANVLTF. The CDR3 coding sequence is TGTGCCAGCAGTTTAATGGGGGCTGGGGCCAACGTCCTGACTTTC.

J is TRBJ2-3 and V is TRBV7-6, with a tentative D call TRBD2 (5 bases). The ends were cut back, 5 bases at V and 1 base at J, with 16 bases in the middle. The CDR3 runs 16 residues. Germline CDR1 SGHVS, CDR2 FNYEAQ. This CDR3 reads CASSARPGIRTDTQYF. CDR3 DNA: TGTGCCAGCAGCGCCAGGCCGGGGATCCGCACAGATACGCAGTATTTT.